This T cell receptor beta chain was profiled in a study of shared clonotypes between healthy human individuals. Among the donors, all were Caucasian adults who lived in Nashville, Tennessee. Sequenced by immunoSEQ multiplex PCR; TCRdb stores in-frame clones only, minus some. There are about 1,500,000 clones in the sample; around 97% occur only once, and approximately 1.1% lies in the top ten. The V and J ends lost 6 bases and 11 bases respectively, with 7 bases between them. The length of the CDR3 is 8 residues. Germline loops: CDR1 DFQATT, CDR2 SNEGSKA (reference sequence). The source of this sequence is a man aged 25 to 45 in good health. The rearrangement joins TRBV20-1 to TRBJ1-1; D is uncertain. The source material was naive CD4+ T cells sorted from blood. Subset reported: CD45RA+ positively selected. The CDR3 nucleotides read TGCAGTGCCAAGCGGGCTTTCTTT. Protein sequence: CSAKRAFF.